One sample yielded the 20 T cell receptor beta chains listed below, sequenced in a study of response to subunit inactivated influenza vaccine. TCRdb reprocessed the RT-PCR reads via MiXCR and lists one record per CDR3 protein. The data show about 570,000 distinct CDR3 sequences, with 12% seen just once and 10% held by the top ten. The sequenced sample was PBMCs from blood, obtained on the day of vaccination. These receptors were taken from a man in his forties or fifties who received an inactivated influenza vaccine.

This clonotype was seen only a few times. This sequence joins TRBV28 and TRBJ1-5, with 9 bases identical to TRBD1. V lost 8 bases to trimming and J lost 5 bases; unmatched junction nucleotides: 10. Germline CDR1 reads MDHEN; CDR2 reads SYDVKM. The CDR3 runs 15 residues. Written as DNA, the CDR3 is TGTGCCAGCGGGCTAGACAGGGGGGCATATCAGCCCCAGCATTTT. The encoded protein is CASGLDRGAYQPQHF.

This chain uses TRBV2 with TRBJ2-7; D remains unclear. V lost 4 bases and J lost 3, with 7 bases in between. Germline assignment: CDR1 SNHLY and CDR2 FYNNEI. This CDR3 has 12 amino acids. The CDR3 DNA sequence: TGTGCCAGCAGTGCTAAAATCTACGAGCAGTACTTC. Its translation: CASSAKIYEQYF.

This clonotype was observed a few times. The V call is TRBV19, the J call TRBJ1-5, with D unresolved. V lost 3 bases and J 0 bases, leaving 15 bases between the germline ends. Germline V gives CDR1 LNHDA, CDR2 SQIVND (reference sequence). This CDR3 is built from 17 residues. DNA of the CDR3: TGTGCCAGTAGTATTAGGCGACCGCTCTATAGCAATCAGCCCCAGCATTTT. It encodes CASSIRRPLYSNQPQHF.

This clonotype was seen many times. The CDR3 protein is CASSVTGASYEQYF. For the CDR3, the DNA is TGTGCCAGCAGCGTGACAGGTGCCTCCTACGAGCAGTACTTC. The chain has TRBV9 and TRBJ2-7, with D perhaps TRBD1 (6 bases). The CDR3 has 14 amino acids. The germline V gene encodes CDR1 SGDLS and CDR2 YYNGEE. V gave up 2 bases and J gave up 0 bases, with 9 bases separating them.

In this sample, this clonotype turned up once. This chain joins TRBV24-1 and TRBJ2-5; TRBD1 might be the D (6 bases). Per germline, CDR1 KGHDR and CDR2 SFDVKD. The CDR3 is made up of 14 amino acids. V dropped 1 base and J dropped 5 bases, with 10 bases sitting between them. This CDR3 is CATSDFYREETQYF. The CDR3 DNA follows: TGTGCCACCAGTGATTTTTACAGGGAGGAGACCCAGTACTTC.

This clonotype came up a few times. V usage is TRBV15 and J usage is TRBJ2-1; 11 bases match TRBD1. With V trimmed by 8 bases and J by 6 bases, 0 bases remained unmatched. Germline CDR1 reads LNHNV; CDR2 reads YYDKDF (reference sequence). This CDR3 spans 12 amino acids. CDR3 residues: CATGTGGNEQFF. CDR3 DNA: TGTGCCACCGGGACAGGGGGCAATGAGCAGTTCTTC.

Many counts were recorded for this clonotype. The rearrangement uses TRBV10-3 and TRBJ2-3; 12 nucleotides line up with TRBD2. Trimming removed 6 bases from V and 2 bases from J; junction bases left unmatched: 6. Germline V gene lookup returns CDR1 ENHRY and CDR2 SYGVKD. The CDR3 sequence is 16 residues long. CDR3 amino acids: CAISPTSGGSTDTQYF. CDR3 bases: TGTGCCATCAGCCCCACTAGCGGGGGGTCCACAGATACGCAGTATTTT.

This clonotype was seen only a few times. The genes are TRBV12-3 or TRBV12-4 and TRBJ2-5; D assignment may be TRBD1 or TRBD2 (7 bases each). Trimming left V 6 bases short and J 5 bases short, with 16 bases between. There are 14 residues in the CDR3. CDR3 DNA: TGTGCCAGCAGGCCGGCAGGGGGGGCGGAGACCCAGTACTTC. It specifies CASRPAGGAETQYF.

Ten or more counts support this clonotype. The V gene is TRBV10-3, the J gene TRBJ2-5; 7 bases match TRBD1. The CDR3 has 14 amino acids. Per the germline V gene, CDR1 is ENHRY and CDR2 is SYGVKD. The trim removed 3 bases at V and 5 bases at J, leaving 6 bases unmatched. The CDR3 here is CAISEQGWGETQYF. The CDR3 DNA is TGTGCCATCAGTGAACAGGGGTGGGGGGAGACCCAGTACTTC.

The chain has TRBV5-1 and TRBJ2-1, with D tentatively TRBD2 (6 bases). CDR1 is SGHRS and CDR2 is YFSETQ in the germline V gene. This CDR3 has 13 residues. V was trimmed by 4 bases and J by 7 bases, leaving 12 bases between them. The CDR3 nucleotides read TGCGCCAGCAGCGAGCCGACTAGTAATGAGCAGTTCTTC. This sequence encodes CASSEPTSNEQFF.

This clonotype was detected many times. The V gene is TRBV14, the J gene TRBJ2-1; 12 nucleotides agree with TRBD2. The trim removed 2 bases at V and 4 bases at J, leaving 6 bases unmatched. Germline CDR1 is SGHDN and CDR2 is FVKESK. This CDR3 region has 17 residues. The chain's CDR3 is CASSQMGGTSGYNEQFF. The CDR3, as DNA: TGTGCCAGCAGCCAAATGGGAGGGACTAGCGGGTACAATGAGCAGTTCTTC.

The J gene is TRBJ2-7, the V gene TRBV19; 8 nucleotides match TRBD1. After removal of 3 bases from V and 2 bases from J, the junction contained 9 bases not matched to a gene. The length of the CDR3 is 16 residues. Germline V gives CDR1 LNHDA, CDR2 SQIVND (reference sequence). Here the CDR3 reads CASSIRTGTTPYEQYF. In DNA form, the CDR3 reads TGTGCCAGTAGTATCCGGACAGGGACAACTCCCTACGAGCAGTACTTC.

This rearrangement joins TRBV19 to TRBJ1-5, with TRBD1 identical over 8 bases. The germline gives CDR1 LNHDA, CDR2 SQIVND (reference sequence). The CDR3 loop spans 16 amino acids. The J segment lost 0 bases and the V segment lost 6 bases, leaving 7 bases of the junction unmatched. The CDR3, as DNA: TGTGCCAGTAGGGACGGACAGGGCCCTAGCAATCAGCCCCAGCATTTT. Amino acid sequence: CASRDGQGPSNQPQHF.

This clonotype was observed a few times. V usage is TRBV14 and J usage is TRBJ2-2; TRBD2 agrees at 8 bases. V lost 1 base to trimming and J lost 4 bases; unmatched junction nucleotides: 8. Germline assignment: CDR1 SGHDN and CDR2 FVKESK. The CDR3 has 17 amino acids. This CDR3 is CASSQGPAGGLTGELFF. DNA of the CDR3: TGTGCCAGCAGCCAAGGTCCCGCGGGAGGCCTCACCGGGGAGCTGTTTTTT.

The chain links TRBV28 to TRBJ2-7; 12 bases are a match to TRBD1. Per germline, CDR1 MDHEN and CDR2 SYDVKM. With 4 bases clipped from V and 7 bases from J, the junction kept 5 bases outside the gene matches. The CDR3 contains 14 residues. As DNA, the CDR3 is TGTGCCAGCAGTTACGGGACAGGGGGCTGGGAGCAGTACTTC. It yields the protein CASSYGTGGWEQYF.

V is TRBV12-3 or TRBV12-4 and J is TRBJ2-5, with D perhaps matching TRBD1 (5 bases). Trimming removed 5 bases from V and 6 bases from J, with 13 bases in between. The CDR3 has 13 residues. The CDR3 protein is CASSDRGAKTQYF. CDR3 bases: TGTGCCAGCAGTGACAGAGGAGCAAAGACCCAGTACTTC.

This clonotype was found a few times. The V call is TRBV11-2, the J call TRBJ2-3; 7 bases match TRBD2. CDR3 size: 14 residues. V gave up 5 bases and J gave up 5 bases; unmatched junction bases: 7. CDR1 and CDR2 (germline): SGHAT, FQNNGV. The CDR3 loop reads CASSPGTTKDTQYF. CDR3 DNA: TGTGCCAGCAGCCCGGGGACTACAAAAGATACGCAGTATTTT.

This clonotype was seen a few times. In nucleotides, the CDR3 is TGTGCCATTTCTCATGGGCTAGCGGAACATCGCACAGATACGCAGTATTTT. It encodes CAISHGLAEHRTDTQYF. This sequence joins TRBV10-3 and TRBJ2-3, with 7 bases fitting TRBD2. The germline CDR1 and CDR2 sequences are ENHRY and SYGVKD. The length of the CDR3 is 17 residues. Losses at the gene ends were 9 bases for V and 1 base for J; bases not matched to a gene: 16.

The table lists this clonotype with many counts. Mismatch with germline at one junction end may stem from a read error. J is TRBJ2-2 and V is TRBV12-3 or TRBV12-4, with D tentatively TRBD2 (5 bases). CDR3 length: 16 amino acids. For the CDR3, the DNA is TGTGCCAGCAGATTAGACTGGGAGATAAACACCGGGGAGCTGTTTTTT. Its protein product is CASRLDWEINTGELFF.

The chain carries TRBV3-1 and TRBJ2-6; D remains ambiguous. This CDR3 contains 16 residues. Trimming took off 4 bases at V and 4 bases at J, with 14 bases between the two ends. Germline V gene sequence: CDR1 LGHDT, CDR2 YNNKEL (reference sequence). CDR3 DNA sequence: TGTGCCAGCAGCCTTCCGATCCCGGAAGGGGCCAACGTCCTGACTTTC. This codes for CASSLPIPEGANVLTF.